This T cell receptor beta chain was obtained from a study of beta chain features in type 1 diabetes. Study-level findings and limits: Within each of all four CD4+ subsets, Type 1 diabetes patients had TCRB CDR3s that were moderately but significantly shorter.

This CDR3 is 14 amino acids long. Germline loops: CDR1 MNHEY, CDR2 SMNVEV (reference sequence). V lost 10 bases, J lost 7 bases, and 22 bases lay in between. The whole isolated RNA underwent reverse transcription, so sequencing captured expressed TCRB transcripts. TCRdb keeps only in-frame clones here, not all; method: immunoSEQ multiplex PCR. The sample shows roughly 350,000 clones, 8.5% to 10% of them seen only once. The table lists this clone with a few counts. Its antigen is currently unknown. V is TRBV27 and J is TRBJ1-1, with D possibly matching TRBD1 (5 bases). The source is a man aged 25-45 years with type 1 diabetes. Sample: central memory CD4+ T cells from blood. The CDR3 sequence: CATMMSFYRSEAFF. For the CDR3, the DNA is TGTGCCACCATGATGAGTTTCTACAGGAGTGAAGCTTTCTTT.